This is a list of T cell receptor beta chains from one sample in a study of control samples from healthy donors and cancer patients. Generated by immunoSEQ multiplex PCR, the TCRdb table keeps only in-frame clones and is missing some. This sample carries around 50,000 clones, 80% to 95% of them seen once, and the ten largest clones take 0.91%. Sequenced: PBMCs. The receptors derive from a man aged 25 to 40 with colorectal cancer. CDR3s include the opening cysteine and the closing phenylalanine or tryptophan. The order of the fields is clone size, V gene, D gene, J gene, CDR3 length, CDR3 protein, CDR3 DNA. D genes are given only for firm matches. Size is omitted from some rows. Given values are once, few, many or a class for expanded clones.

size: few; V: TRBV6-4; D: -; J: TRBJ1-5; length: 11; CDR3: CASSASLPQHF; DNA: TGTGCCAGCAGCGCCAGTTTGCCCCAGCATTTT
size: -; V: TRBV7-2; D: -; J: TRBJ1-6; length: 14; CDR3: CASSSTQTFSPLHF; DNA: TGTGCCAGCAGCTCGACCCAGACGTTTTCACCCCTCCACTTT
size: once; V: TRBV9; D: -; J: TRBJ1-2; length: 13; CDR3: CASSQGGPYGYTF; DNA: TGTGCCAGCAGCCAAGGGGGACCGTATGGCTACACCTTC
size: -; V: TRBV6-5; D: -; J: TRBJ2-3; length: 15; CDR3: CASSRLEASTDTQYF; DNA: TGTGCCAGCAGTAGACTAGAAGCAAGCACAGATACGCAGTATTTT
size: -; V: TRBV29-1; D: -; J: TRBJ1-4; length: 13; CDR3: CSISGSTNEKLFF; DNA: TGCAGTATTAGTGGGTCAACTAATGAAAAACTGTTTTTT
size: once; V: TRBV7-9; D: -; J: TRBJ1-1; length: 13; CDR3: CASSYGSNTEAFF; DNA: TGTGCCAGCAGCTACGGGTCGAACACTGAAGCTTTCTTT
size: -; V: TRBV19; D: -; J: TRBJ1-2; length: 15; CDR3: CASSISARTNYGYTF; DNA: TGTGCCAGTAGTATATCGGCCAGAACTAACTATGGCTACACCTTC
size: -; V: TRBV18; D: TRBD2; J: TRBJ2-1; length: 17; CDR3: CASSYRLAGVSYNEQFF; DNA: TGTGCCAGCTCCTATCGACTAGCGGGGGTTTCCTACAATGAGCAGTTCTTC
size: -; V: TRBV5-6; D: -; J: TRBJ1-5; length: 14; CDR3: CASSRQGDRQPQHF; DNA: TGTGCCAGCAGCCGGCAGGGTGATCGGCAGCCCCAGCATTTT
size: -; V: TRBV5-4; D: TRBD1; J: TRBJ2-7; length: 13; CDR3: CASSLDRGYEQYF; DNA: TGTGCCAGCAGCCTGGACAGGGGATACGAGCAGTACTTC
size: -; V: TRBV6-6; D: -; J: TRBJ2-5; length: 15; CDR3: CASSSPRLASETQYF; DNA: TGTGCCAGCAGTTCTCCCCGGCTAGCCAGTGAGACCCAGTACTTC
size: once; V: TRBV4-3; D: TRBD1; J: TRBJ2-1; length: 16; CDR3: CASSQEGGTGLNEQFF; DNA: TGCGCCAGCAGCCAAGAAGGGGGGACAGGGTTAAATGAGCAGTTCTTC
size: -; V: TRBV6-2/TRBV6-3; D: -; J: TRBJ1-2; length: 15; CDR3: CASSEKPGRVYGYTF; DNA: TGTGCCAGCAGTGAGAAACCCGGTCGGGTCTATGGCTACACCTTC
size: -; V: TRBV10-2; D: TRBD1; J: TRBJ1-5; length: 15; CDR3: CASSEGDRANQPQHF; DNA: TGCGCCAGCAGTGAGGGGGACAGGGCCAATCAGCCCCAGCATTTT
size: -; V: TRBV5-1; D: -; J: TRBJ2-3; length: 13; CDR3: CASSTQGTDTQYF; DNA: TGCGCCAGCAGCACACAGGGAACAGATACGCAGTATTTT
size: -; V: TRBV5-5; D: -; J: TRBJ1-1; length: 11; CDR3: CASSLEGQKVF; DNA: TGTGCCAGCAGCTTGGAAGGCCAAAAAGTCTTT
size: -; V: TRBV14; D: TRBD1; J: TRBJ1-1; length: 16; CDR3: CASSQDQGARVTEAFF; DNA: TGTGCCAGCAGCCAAGACCAGGGGGCTCGAGTCACTGAAGCTTTCTTT
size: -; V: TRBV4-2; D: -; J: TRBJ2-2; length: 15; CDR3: CASSQDEAGQRELFF; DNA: TGTGCCAGCAGCCAAGATGAGGCCGGCCAGCGGGAGCTGTTTTTT
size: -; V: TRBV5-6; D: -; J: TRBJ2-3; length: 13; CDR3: CASSLVGTDTQYF; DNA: TGTGCCAGCAGCTTGGTGGGCACAGATACGCAGTATTTT
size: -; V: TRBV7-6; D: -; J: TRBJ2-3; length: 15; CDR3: CASSLTNRLTDTQYF; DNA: TGTGCCAGCAGCTTAACCAACAGGCTCACAGATACGCAGTATTTT
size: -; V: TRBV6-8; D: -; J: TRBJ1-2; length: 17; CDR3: CASSYEVGTGSEDGYTF; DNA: TGTGCCAGCAGTTACGAGGTGGGAACGGGATCTGAGGATGGCTACACCTTC
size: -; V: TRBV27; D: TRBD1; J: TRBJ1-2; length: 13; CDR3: CASRSGGSYGYTF; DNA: TGTGCCAGCAGATCAGGGGGGTCCTATGGCTACACCTTC
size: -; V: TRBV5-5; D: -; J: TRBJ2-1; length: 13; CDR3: CASSPGAPNLQFF; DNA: TGTGCCAGCAGCCCCGGGGCGCCGAATCTGCAGTTCTTC
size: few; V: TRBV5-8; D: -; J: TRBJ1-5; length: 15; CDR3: CASSLVGYGNQPQHF; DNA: TGTGCCAGCAGCTTGGTAGGGTATGGCAATCAGCCCCAGCATTTT
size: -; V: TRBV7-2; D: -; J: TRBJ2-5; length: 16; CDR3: CASSLFGNRRAETQYF; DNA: TGTGCCAGCAGCTTATTCGGAAATAGGCGGGCGGAGACCCAGTACTTC
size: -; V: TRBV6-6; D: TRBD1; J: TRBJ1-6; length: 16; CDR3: CASIDGQGTGYSPLHF; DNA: TGTGCCAGCATCGACGGACAGGGGACTGGTTATTCACCCCTCCACTTT
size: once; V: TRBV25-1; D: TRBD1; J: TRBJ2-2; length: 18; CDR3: CAAGVRGLSGVDTGELFF; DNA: TGTGCCGCTGGAGTCAGGGGGCTAAGTGGAGTGGACACCGGGGAGCTGTTTTTT
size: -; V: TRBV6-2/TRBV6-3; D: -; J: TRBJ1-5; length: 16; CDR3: CASSWIGIDGNQPQHF; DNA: TGTGCCAGCAGTTGGATTGGGATAGACGGCAATCAGCCCCAGCATTTT
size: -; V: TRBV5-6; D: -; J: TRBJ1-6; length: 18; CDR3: CASSSRGVGTSYNSPLHF; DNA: TGTGCCAGCAGCTCAAGAGGGGTGGGCACCTCCTATAATTCACCCCTCCACTTT
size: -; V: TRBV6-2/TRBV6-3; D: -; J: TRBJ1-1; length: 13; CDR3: CASSQGEPSEAFF; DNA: TGTGCCAGCAGTCAGGGTGAGCCCTCTGAAGCTTTCTTT
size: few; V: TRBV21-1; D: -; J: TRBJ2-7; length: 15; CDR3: CASSNRTGSSYEQYF; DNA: TGTGCCAGCAGCAATCGGACAGGAAGCTCCTACGAGCAGTACTTC
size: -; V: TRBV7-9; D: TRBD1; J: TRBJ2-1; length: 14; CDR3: CASSSTDRGNEQFF; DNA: TGTGCCAGCAGCTCCACGGACAGGGGAAATGAGCAGTTCTTC
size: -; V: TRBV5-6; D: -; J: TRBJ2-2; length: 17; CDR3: CASSLAGRALNTGELFF; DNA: TGTGCCAGCAGCTTGGCGGGCAGGGCCCTGAACACCGGGGAGCTGTTTTTT
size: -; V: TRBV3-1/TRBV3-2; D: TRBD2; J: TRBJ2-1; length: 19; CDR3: CASSQDLAGGPGVYNEQFF; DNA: TGTGCCAGCAGCCAAGATCTAGCGGGGGGGCCTGGGGTCTACAATGAGCAGTTCTTC
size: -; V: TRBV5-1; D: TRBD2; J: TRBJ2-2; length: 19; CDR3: CASSLRESFIRGDTGELFF; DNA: TGCGCCAGCAGCCTCCGAGAGAGCTTTATCCGGGGGGACACCGGGGAGCTGTTTTTT
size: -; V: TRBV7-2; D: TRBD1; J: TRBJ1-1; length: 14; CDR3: CASSSYRGNTEAFF; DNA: TGTGCCAGCAGCTCGTACAGGGGGAACACTGAAGCTTTCTTT
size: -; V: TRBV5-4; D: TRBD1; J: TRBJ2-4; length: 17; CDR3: CASSFRTGGVPKNIQYF; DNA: TGTGCCAGCAGCTTTCGGACAGGGGGGGTTCCCAAAAACATTCAGTACTTC
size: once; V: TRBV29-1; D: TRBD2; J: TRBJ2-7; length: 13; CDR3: CSVSGGPSYEQYF; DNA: TGCAGCGTGAGCGGGGGGCCTTCCTACGAGCAGTACTTC
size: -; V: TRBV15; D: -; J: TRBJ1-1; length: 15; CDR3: CATSRVSRGNTEAFF; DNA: TGTGCCACCAGCAGAGTCAGCAGGGGGAACACTGAAGCTTTCTTT
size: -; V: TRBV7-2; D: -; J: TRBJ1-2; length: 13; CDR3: CASSRDGDYGYTF; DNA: TGTGCCAGCAGCCGGGACGGCGACTATGGCTACACCTTC
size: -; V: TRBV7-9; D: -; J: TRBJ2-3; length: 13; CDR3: CASSLISTDTQYF; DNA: TGTGCCAGCAGCTTAATCTCCACAGATACGCAGTATTTT
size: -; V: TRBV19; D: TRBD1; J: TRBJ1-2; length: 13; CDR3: CASSPGQAYGYTF; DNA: TGTGCCAGTAGTCCGGGACAGGCCTATGGCTACACCTTC
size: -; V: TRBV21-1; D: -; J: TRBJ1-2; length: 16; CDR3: CASNNSPVAGRHGYTF; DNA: TGTGCCAGCAACAACTCCCCCGTGGCAGGGCGGCATGGCTACACCTTC
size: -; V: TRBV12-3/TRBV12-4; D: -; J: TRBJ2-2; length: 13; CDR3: CASSRTRTGELFF; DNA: TGTGCCAGCAGCCGGACAAGGACCGGGGAGCTGTTTTTT
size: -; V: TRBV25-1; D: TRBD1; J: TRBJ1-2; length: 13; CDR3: CASSEWTGEGYTF; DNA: TGTGCCAGCAGTGAATGGACAGGGGAAGGCTACACCTTC
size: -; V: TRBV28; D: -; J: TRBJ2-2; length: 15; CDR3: CASSLPAGPGRELFF; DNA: TGTGCCAGCAGTTTACCGGCAGGGCCGGGTCGGGAGCTGTTTTTT
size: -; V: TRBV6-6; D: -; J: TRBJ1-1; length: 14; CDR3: CASSYLGQNTEAFF; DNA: TGTGCCAGCAGTTACCTGGGACAGAACACTGAAGCTTTCTTT
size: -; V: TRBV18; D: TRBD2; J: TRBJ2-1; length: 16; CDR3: CASSPPSGGAYNEQFF; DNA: TGTGCCAGCTCACCACCGAGCGGGGGGGCCTACAATGAGCAGTTCTTC
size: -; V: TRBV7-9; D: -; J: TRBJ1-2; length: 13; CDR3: CASSLVDGDGYTF; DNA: TGTGCCAGCAGCTTAGTGGACGGGGACGGCTACACCTTC
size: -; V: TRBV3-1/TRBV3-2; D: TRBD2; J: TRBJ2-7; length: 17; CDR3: CASSQRAGGSYTYEQYF; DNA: TGTGCCAGCAGCCAAAGAGCGGGGGGGTCGTATACCTACGAGCAGTACTTC
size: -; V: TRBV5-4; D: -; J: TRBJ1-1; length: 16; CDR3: CASSFQAGSSIYEAFF; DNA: TGTGCCAGCAGCTTCCAGGCAGGCTCGTCAATCTATGAAGCTTTCTTT
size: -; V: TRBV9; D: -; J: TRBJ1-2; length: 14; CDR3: CASSPSDGGRSHTF; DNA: TGTGCCAGCAGCCCGTCGGACGGGGGAAGAAGCCACACCTTC
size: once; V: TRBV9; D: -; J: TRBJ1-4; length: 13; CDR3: CASSVEVGGKLFF; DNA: TGTGCCAGCAGCGTAGAAGTGGGAGGGAAACTGTTTTTT
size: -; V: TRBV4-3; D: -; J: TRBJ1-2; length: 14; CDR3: CASREGGTSYGYTF; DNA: TGCGCCAGCAGAGAGGGAGGGACCAGCTATGGCTACACCTTC
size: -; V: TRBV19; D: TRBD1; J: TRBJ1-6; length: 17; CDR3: CASSAEQGGFYNSPLHF; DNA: TGTGCCAGTAGTGCGGAACAGGGGGGATTTTATAATTCACCCCTCCACTTT
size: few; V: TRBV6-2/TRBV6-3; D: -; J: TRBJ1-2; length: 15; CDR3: CASSYSRADSYGYTF; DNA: TGTGCCAGCAGTTACTCCCGGGCTGACAGCTATGGCTACACCTTC
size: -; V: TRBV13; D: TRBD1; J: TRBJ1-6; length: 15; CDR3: CASSLGDRVGSPLHF; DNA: TGTGCCAGCAGCTTAGGTGACAGGGTGGGTTCACCCCTCCACTTT
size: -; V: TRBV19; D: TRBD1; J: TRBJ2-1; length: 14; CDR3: CASSPGQNYNEQFF; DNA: TGTGCCAGTAGTCCGGGACAGAATTACAATGAGCAGTTCTTC
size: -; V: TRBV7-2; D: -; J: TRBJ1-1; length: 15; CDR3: CASSPGTVMNTEAFF; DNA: TGTGCCAGCAGCCCAGGGACGGTTATGAACACTGAAGCTTTCTTT